The source of this T cell receptor (beta chain) is a study of shared clonotypes between healthy human individuals. TCRdb keeps only in-frame clones here, not all; method: immunoSEQ multiplex PCR. In the table there are just over 2,000,000 clones, around 95% of which are singletons. J was trimmed by 7 bases and V by 6 bases; bases with no gene match: 4. CDR3 length equals 13 residues. CDR1 and CDR2 (germline): SGHRS, YFSETQ. The TCR originated in a man aged 18 to 35 in good health. V usage is TRBV5-1 and J usage is TRBJ2-1; 10 bases fit TRBD2. The specimen sequenced was naive CD4+ T cells sorted from blood. Indicated subset: CD45RA+ positively selected. The CDR3 region has the DNA TGCGCCAGCACCCAGCGGGAGGGTAATGAGCAGTTCTTC. It yields the protein CASTQREGNEQFF.